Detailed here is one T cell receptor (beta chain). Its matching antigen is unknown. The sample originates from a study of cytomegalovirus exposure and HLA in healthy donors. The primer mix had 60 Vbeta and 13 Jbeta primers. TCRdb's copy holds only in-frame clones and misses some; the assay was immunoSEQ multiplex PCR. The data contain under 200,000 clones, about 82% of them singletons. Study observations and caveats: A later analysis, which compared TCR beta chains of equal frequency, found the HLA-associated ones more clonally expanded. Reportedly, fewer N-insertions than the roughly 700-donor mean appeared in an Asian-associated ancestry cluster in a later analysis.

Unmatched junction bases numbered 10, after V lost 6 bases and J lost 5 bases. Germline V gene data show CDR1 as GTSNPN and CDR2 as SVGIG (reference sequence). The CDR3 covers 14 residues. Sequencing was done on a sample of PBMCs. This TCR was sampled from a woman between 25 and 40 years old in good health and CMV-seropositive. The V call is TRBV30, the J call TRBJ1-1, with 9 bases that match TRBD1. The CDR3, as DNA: TGTGCCTGCCCCCGACAGGGGGTCGGAACTGAAGCTTTCTTT. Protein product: CACPRQGVGTEAFF.